The next 5 T cell receptor beta chains were all read from a single sample in a study of neoadjuvant nivolumab and ipilimumab in lung cancer. TCRdb keeps only in-frame clones here, not all; method: immunoSEQ multiplex PCR. The sample has some 38,000 clones; 89% are singletons. This material consisted of peripheral blood, taken before neoadjuvant nivolumab, alone or with ipilimumab. Source of these receptors: an adult with non-small cell lung cancer.

This rearrangement joins TRBV7-2 to TRBJ1-2; TRBD1 matches 8 bases. The CDR3 has 14 amino acids. After removal of 4 bases from V and 5 bases from J, the junction contained 6 bases not matched to a gene. Germline V gene data show CDR1 as SGHTA and CDR2 as FQGNSA. CDR3 in amino acids: CASSSTGGGYGYTF. The CDR3 nucleotides read TGTGCCAGCAGCTCAACAGGGGGAGGGTATGGCTACACCTTC.

This chain uses TRBV4-1 with TRBJ2-1; D may correspond to TRBD1 or TRBD2 (5 bases each). Trimming removed 0 bases at V and 9 bases at J, with 24 bases between. Germline V gene sequence: CDR1 MGHRA, CDR2 YSYEKL. This CDR3 is built from 18 residues. Written as DNA, the CDR3 is TGCGCCAGCAGCCAAGATGCGGGTTTCACCCTGTATAGGGGTGAGCAGTTCTTC. Translated: CASSQDAGFTLYRGEQFF.

The CDR3 DNA reads as TGTGCCAGTAGTATAGGATCCGGGCACAACTATGGCTACACCTTC. Its protein product is CASSIGSGHNYGYTF. This chain uses TRBV19 with TRBJ1-2; D is undetermined. This CDR3 spans 15 amino acids. The V gene lost 1 base and the J gene lost 2 bases, with 11 bases spanning the gap. CDR1 is LNHDA, CDR2 SQIVND, per germline (reference sequence).

CDR3 nucleotide sequence: TGCGCCAGCAGGTCTTTGAGGAATGAGCAGTTCTTC. Encoded protein: CASRSLRNEQFF. The chain recombines TRBV4-1 with TRBJ2-1; no firm D call. Trimming removed 6 bases at V and 7 bases at J, with 10 bases between. The germline V gene encodes CDR1 MGHRA and CDR2 YSYEKL. The CDR3 totals 12 residues.

V gene TRBV7-9 combines with J gene TRBJ1-4; D might be TRBD1 (6 bases). This CDR3 spans 15 amino acids. V shed 5 bases and J shed 0 bases, with 10 bases lying between them. Germline CDR1 and CDR2: SEHNR and FQNEAQ (reference sequence). CDR3 loop: CASSRDTATNEKLFF. In DNA, the CDR3 is TGTGCCAGCAGCAGGGACACAGCAACTAATGAAAAACTGTTTTTT. The variable domain in full, with the rest retrieved from reference TRBV7-9 and TRBJ1-4, is DTGVSQNPRHKITKRGQNVTFRCDPISEHNRLYWYRQTLGQGPEFLTYFQNEAQLEKSRLLSDRFSAERPKGSFSTLEIQRTEQGDSAMYLCASSRDTATNEKLFFGSGTQLSVL.